A single sample gave rise to the 20 T cell receptor beta chains below, sequenced in a study of cytomegalovirus exposure and HLA in healthy donors (dated by TCRdb to about 2017). Library preparation used the immunoSEQ multiplex PCR assay. For the multiplex PCR, a mixture combining 60 forward primers for TCR Vbeta segments and 13 reverse primers for TCR Jbeta segments was used. This immuneACCESS table, as held by TCRdb, lists in-frame sequences with V and J called but not all clones. Of the missing ones, under half trace to an unresolved V gene in checked studies; the others have no known cause. The table for this sample lists approximately 100,000 clones; 70% of them were counted only once. The ten largest make up 11% of the sample. Sequences were obtained from PBMCs. The receptors stem from a man in his forties in good health and CMV-seropositive.

This chain links TRBV11-2 with TRBJ2-7, with 11 bases matching TRBD1. V gave up 2 bases and J gave up 1 base; unmatched junction bases: 10. Germline CDR1 reads SGHAT; CDR2 reads FQNNGV. This CDR3 is built from 18 residues. The CDR3 nucleotides are TGTGCCAGCAGCTTATTCATGAGGGGGACAGGGGGGTCCTACGAGCAGTACGTC. Translation: CASSLFMRGTGGSYEQYV.

This chain's CDR3 is CASTTIGTGELFF. For the CDR3, the DNA is TGTGCCAGCACCACCATCGGCACCGGGGAGCTGTTTTTT. The J gene is TRBJ2-2, the V gene TRBV6-1; no clear D gene. Germline V gene lookup returns CDR1 MNHNS and CDR2 SASEGT. The CDR3 has 13 amino acids. The germline V and J ends were trimmed by 7 bases and 4 bases, with 10 bases remaining between them.

The chain uses TRBV9 and TRBJ1-2; D not resolved. This CDR3 comprises 14 residues. CDR1 SGDLS and CDR2 YYNGEE come from the germline V gene. V lost 0 bases and J 4 bases, leaving 10 bases between the germline ends. CDR3 DNA sequence: TGTGCCAGCAGCGTAGCCAGTTCTGGCTATGGCTACACCTTC. This sequence encodes CASSVASSGYGYTF.

This clone has more than one count but fewer than ten. This chain connects TRBV29-1 to TRBJ1-4; 7 bases match TRBD1. The germline CDR1 and CDR2 sequences are SQVTM and ANQGSEA. V trimming: 6 bases; J trimming: 7 bases; junction bases outside the gene matches: 11. The CDR3 is made up of 14 amino acids. In DNA form, the CDR3 reads TGCAGCGTCGTATGGAGGGGGCGGGGTGAAAAACTGTTTTTT. Protein sequence: CSVVWRGRGEKLFF.

This clone was observed a few times. The chain couples TRBV6-6 to TRBJ2-1, with a tentative D call TRBD1 (5 bases). V lost 7 bases to trimming and J lost 8 bases, with 15 bases between them. Germline CDR1 and CDR2: MNHNY and SVGAGI (reference sequence). This CDR3 region has 13 residues. CDR3 sequence reads: CASNTQGIDEQFF. As DNA, the CDR3 is TGTGCCAGCAACACCCAGGGTATAGATGAGCAGTTCTTC.

This clone has just a few counts. The chain uses TRBV7-2 and TRBJ1-2; 9 nucleotides match TRBD1. Germline V gene sequence: CDR1 SGHTA, CDR2 FQGNSA. V dropped 2 bases and J dropped 6; count of bases not matched to a gene: 16. CDR3 length equals 18 residues. The chain's CDR3 is CASSLFGLPGQGPDGYTF. The CDR3 region has the DNA TGTGCCAGCAGCTTATTCGGTCTCCCGGGACAGGGACCGGATGGCTACACCTTC.

This clone has more than one count but fewer than ten. The chain employs TRBV5-5 and TRBJ1-1; D is perhaps TRBD1 (6 bases). Trimming left V 1 base short and J 8 bases short, with 15 bases between. Germline V lookup: CDR1 SGHKS, CDR2 YYEKEE (reference sequence). This CDR3 region has 14 residues. CDR3 loop: CASSLFGAGEEAFF. In nucleotides, the CDR3 is TGTGCCAGCAGCTTGTTCGGGGCAGGGGAGGAAGCTTTCTTT.

The chain links TRBV7-2 to TRBJ2-2; 10 bases map to TRBD2. CDR3 size: 19 residues. Germline V gene data show CDR1 as SGHTA and CDR2 as FQGNSA. The V segment lost 2 bases and the J segment 4 bases; nucleotides outside the gene matches: 13. The CDR3 nucleotides read TGTGCCAGCAGCTTATATCTGATAGCGGGGGGTTCGGTCACCGGGGAGCTGTTTTTT. Amino acids: CASSLYLIAGGSVTGELFF.

The chain recombines TRBV5-1 with TRBJ1-4, with TRBD1 matching 8 bases. Germline trimming cut 5 bases from V and 2 bases from J; bases unmatched to any gene: 11. The CDR3 length is 17 residues. The germline gives CDR1 SGHRS, CDR2 YFSETQ. For the CDR3, the DNA is TGCGCCAGCAGAGGAACGGACAGGGACGCGACTAATGAAAAACTGTTTTTT. It is translated as CASRGTDRDATNEKLFF.

This chain uses TRBV19 with TRBJ2-7; 12 bases line up with TRBD1. The length of the CDR3 is 15 residues. Germline V gene lookup returns CDR1 LNHDA and CDR2 SQIVND (reference sequence). J gave up 2 bases and V 5 bases, and 4 bases lay outside the gene matches. The CDR3 bases are TGTGCCAGTAGTTCGGGACAGGGGGCCGCCTACGAGCAGTACTTC. The encoded protein is CASSSGQGAAYEQYF. The whole variable domain, filled in from reference TRBV19 and TRBJ2-7, reads DGGITQSPKYLFRKEGQNVTLSCEQNLNHDAMYWYRQDPGQGLRLIYYSQIVNDFQKGDIAEGYSVSREKKESFPLTVTSAQKNPTAFYLCASSSGQGAAYEQYFGPGTRLTVT.

This clone was observed once. The chain links TRBV5-6 to TRBJ2-7, with 9 nucleotides matching TRBD1. V gave up 2 bases and J gave up 0 bases; unmatched junction bases: 3. The germline V gene encodes CDR1 SGHDT and CDR2 YYEEEE. The CDR3 length is 15 residues. The CDR3 loop is CASSFGTGISYEQYF. The CDR3 region has the DNA TGTGCCAGCAGCTTCGGGACAGGGATCTCCTACGAGCAGTACTTC.

The chain employs TRBV7-3 and TRBJ2-1; 8 bases are shared with TRBD2. The CDR3 length is 14 residues. Trimming removed 6 bases from V and 6 bases from J; junction bases left unmatched: 7. Per the germline V gene, CDR1 is SGHTA and CDR2 is FQGTGA. The chain's CDR3 is CASSSGLALNEQFF. The CDR3 DNA is TGTGCCAGCAGTTCCGGACTAGCCCTCAATGAGCAGTTCTTC.

As DNA, the CDR3 is TGCGCCAGCAGCCAGCCGACTAGCGGGAGGGCCATCCATGAGCAGTTCTTC. Protein: CASSQPTSGRAIHEQFF. The chain carries TRBV4-1 and TRBJ2-1, with 14 bases that match TRBD2. The J segment lost 8 bases and the V segment lost 3 bases, leaving 9 bases of the junction unmatched. The CDR3 is 17 residues long. Germline V gene sequence: CDR1 MGHRA, CDR2 YSYEKL.

V and J are TRBV4-3 and TRBJ2-3; D gene ambiguous. Germline V lookup: CDR1 LGHNA, CDR2 YSLEER. CDR3 length: 12 residues. V was clipped by 1 base and J by 10 bases, with 9 bases between them. The CDR3 DNA sequence: TGCGCCAGCAGCCAAGGCCTAAGTTCGCAGTATTTT. Translating gives CASSQGLSSQYF.

In this sample, this clone turned up a few times. The chain combines TRBV6-5 with TRBJ2-4; tentatively, D is TRBD1 (5 bases). The V gene's germline CDR1 is MNHEY and CDR2 SVGAGI. V lost 4 bases and J lost 0, with 10 bases in between. This CDR3 has 15 residues. CDR3: CASSSKGLAKNIQYF. In DNA, the CDR3 is TGTGCCAGCAGTTCCAAGGGGCTAGCCAAAAACATTCAGTACTTC.

V and J are TRBV19 and TRBJ2-1; D is possibly TRBD2 (6 bases). CDR1 and CDR2 from the germline V gene are LNHDA and SQIVND (reference sequence). The V end was cut by 5 bases, the J end by 4 bases, with 12 bases between. CDR3 size: 14 residues. The CDR3 region is CASSPSGTYNEQFF. CDR3 DNA: TGTGCCAGTAGTCCTTCCGGGACTTACAATGAGCAGTTCTTC.

The chain links TRBV7-3 to TRBJ2-2; possibly TRBD2 for D (6 bases). The CDR3 sequence is 14 residues long. Germline V gene lookup returns CDR1 SGHTA and CDR2 FQGTGA. The V end lost 6 bases, the J end lost 5 bases, and 13 bases lay between the germline ends. CDR3 sequence (DNA): TGTGCCAGCAGGGGGGACTTCCCAACCGGGGAGCTGTTTTTT. Residues: CASRGDFPTGELFF.

The chain is built from TRBV28 and TRBJ2-6; perhaps TRBD1 as D (6 bases). Per the germline V gene, CDR1 is MDHEN and CDR2 is SYDVKM. The CDR3 has 14 residues. The germline V and J ends were trimmed by 10 bases and 2 bases, with 12 bases remaining between them. CDR3 nucleotide sequence: TGTGCCACTGTCCCAGGGGCTGGGGCCAACGTCCTGACTTTC. Protein: CATVPGAGANVLTF.

This chain uses TRBV7-9 with TRBJ2-1, with TRBD2 identical over 12 bases. With 5 bases clipped from V and 2 bases from J, the junction kept 7 bases outside the gene matches. CDR3 length equals 17 residues. Germline V CDR1 and CDR2: SEHNR, FQNEAQ (reference sequence). In nucleotides, the CDR3 is TGTGCCAGCAGCCCTCCCTGGACTAGCGGGACCTACAATGAGCAGTTCTTC. Amino acid sequence: CASSPPWTSGTYNEQFF.

The genes are TRBV6-5 and TRBJ2-3; D is possibly TRBD1 (5 bases). From germline, CDR1 is MNHEY and CDR2 SVGAGI. The CDR3 loop spans 15 amino acids. Trimming stripped 4 bases from V and 2 bases from J, with 13 bases between. DNA for the CDR3: TGTGCCAGCAGTTTAGAAGCGACAGTCACAGATACGCAGTATTTT. Translated, it gives CASSLEATVTDTQYF.